What follows are 3 T cell receptor beta chains derived from one specimen sequenced in a study of blood T cell repertoires in COVID-19. Only in-frame clones appear in the TCRdb table, and some are missing; sequencing was by immunoSEQ multiplex PCR. The sample shows about 13,000 clones, just over 90% of them seen only once. The specimen was peripheral blood. The receptors were sampled from a human donor in a cohort sampled during active COVID-19.

This clone was seen just once. The chain has TRBV6-5 and TRBJ2-7, with D tentatively TRBD1 (6 bases). In germline, CDR1 is MNHEY, CDR2 SVGAGI. The V end lost 4 bases, the J end lost 6 bases, and 22 bases lay between the germline ends. The CDR3 covers 16 residues. The CDR3 reads CASSLTIDPQGLEQYF. The DNA of the CDR3 is TGTGCCAGCAGTTTAACAATCGACCCCCAGGGGCTCGAGCAGTACTTC.

This chain uses TRBV6-2 or TRBV6-3 with TRBJ2-5; weak D call: TRBD2 (7 bases). The CDR3 has 15 residues. Per the germline V gene, CDR1 is MNHEY and CDR2 is SVGEGT. Trimming left V 2 bases short and J 2 bases short, with 12 bases between. CDR3 DNA: TGTGCCAGCAGTTACGTGCGGGGGCCACAAGAGACCCAGTACTTC. Translating it yields CASSYVRGPQETQYF.

The chain recombines TRBV28 with TRBJ1-2; D is uncertain. V lost 1 base and J lost 3, with 6 bases in between. Germline V gene lookup returns CDR1 MDHEN and CDR2 SYDVKM. The CDR3 covers 13 residues. The CDR3 protein is CASSLLTDYGYTF. For the CDR3, the DNA is TGTGCCAGCAGTTTATTAACGGACTATGGCTACACCTTC.